This TCR beta chain is drawn from a study of shared clonotypes between healthy human individuals. As regards this clone: The antigen is unknown.

The study, taken as a whole, reports: Generation probability values for non-shared clonotypes were lower than those for clonotypes shared by all four donors. Generally, naive subsets (rather than memory subsets) showed larger estimated richness.

This CDR3 is 14 amino acids long. V lost 5 bases, J lost 4 bases, and 4 bases stayed unmatched. The germline V gene has CDR1 MDHEN and CDR2 SYDVKM. It was across several immunoSEQ plates that each subset's genomic DNA was evenly split. The assay was immunoSEQ multiplex PCR, and TCRdb's table has in-frame clones only and misses some. In the table there are around 600,000 clones, around 97% of which are singletons. Adults of Caucasian background living in Nashville, Tennessee made up all donors. The chain combines TRBV28 with TRBJ2-3; 9 bases map to TRBD1. Sequenced input: naive CD4+ T cells sorted from blood. The subset here: CD45RA+ positively selected. The sequence came from a woman in her twenties or thirties in good health. CDR3 sequence (DNA): TGTGCCAGCAGTAGACGGACAGGGGCAGATACGCAGTATTTT. Translation: CASSRRTGADTQYF.